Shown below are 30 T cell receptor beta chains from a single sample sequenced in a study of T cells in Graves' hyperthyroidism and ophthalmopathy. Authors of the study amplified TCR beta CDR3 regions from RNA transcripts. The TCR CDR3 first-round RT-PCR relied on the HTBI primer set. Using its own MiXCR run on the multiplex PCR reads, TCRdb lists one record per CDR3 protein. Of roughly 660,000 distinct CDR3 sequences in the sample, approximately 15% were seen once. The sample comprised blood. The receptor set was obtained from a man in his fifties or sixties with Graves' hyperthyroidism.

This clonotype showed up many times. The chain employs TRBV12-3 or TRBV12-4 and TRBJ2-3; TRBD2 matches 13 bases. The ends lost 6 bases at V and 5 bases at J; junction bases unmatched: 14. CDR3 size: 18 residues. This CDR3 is CASSAAPWTSGRLDTQYF. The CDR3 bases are TGTGCCAGCAGCGCAGCCCCCTGGACTAGCGGGAGACTAGATACGCAGTATTTT.

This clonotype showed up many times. The CDR3 protein is CAISGSSGKSSYEQYF. CDR3 DNA sequence: TGTGCCATCAGTGGATCTAGCGGTAAAAGCTCCTACGAGCAGTACTTC. The J gene is TRBJ2-7, the V gene TRBV10-3; 7 nucleotides line up with TRBD2. CDR3 length: 16 residues. Unmatched junction bases numbered 9, after V lost 4 bases and J lost 0 bases. Germline assignment: CDR1 ENHRY and CDR2 SYGVKD.

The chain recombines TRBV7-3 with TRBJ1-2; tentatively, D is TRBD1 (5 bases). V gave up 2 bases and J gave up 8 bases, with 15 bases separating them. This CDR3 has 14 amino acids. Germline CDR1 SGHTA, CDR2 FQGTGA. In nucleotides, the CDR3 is TGTGCCAGCAGCTTATCTCCAGGGAGCCCCGGCTACACCTTC. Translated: CASSLSPGSPGYTF.

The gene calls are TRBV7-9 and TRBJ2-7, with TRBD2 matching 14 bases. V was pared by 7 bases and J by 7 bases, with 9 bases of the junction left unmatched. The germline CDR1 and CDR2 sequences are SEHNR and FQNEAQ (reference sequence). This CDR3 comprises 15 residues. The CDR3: CASTEGLAGVGEQYF. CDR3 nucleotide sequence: TGTGCCAGCACCGAGGGACTAGCGGGAGTCGGTGAGCAGTACTTC.

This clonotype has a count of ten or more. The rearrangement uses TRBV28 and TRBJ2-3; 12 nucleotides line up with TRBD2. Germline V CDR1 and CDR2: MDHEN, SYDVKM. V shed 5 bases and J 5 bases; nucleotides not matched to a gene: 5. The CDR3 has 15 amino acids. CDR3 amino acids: CASSPSGRVRDTQYF. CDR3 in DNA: TGTGCCAGCAGTCCTAGCGGGAGGGTTAGAGATACGCAGTATTTT.

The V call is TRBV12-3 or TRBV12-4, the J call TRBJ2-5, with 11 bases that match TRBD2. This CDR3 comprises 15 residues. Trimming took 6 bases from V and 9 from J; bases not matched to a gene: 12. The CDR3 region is CASSREGLAVKSQYF. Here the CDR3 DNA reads TGTGCCAGCAGCCGAGAGGGACTAGCGGTGAAATCCCAGTACTTC.

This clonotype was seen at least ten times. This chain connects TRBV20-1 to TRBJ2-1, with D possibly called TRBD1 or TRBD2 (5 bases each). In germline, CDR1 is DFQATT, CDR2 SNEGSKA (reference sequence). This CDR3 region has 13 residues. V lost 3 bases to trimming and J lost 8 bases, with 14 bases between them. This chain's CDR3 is CSASGTSAYEQFF. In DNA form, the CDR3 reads TGCAGTGCTAGCGGGACCTCCGCTTATGAGCAGTTCTTC.

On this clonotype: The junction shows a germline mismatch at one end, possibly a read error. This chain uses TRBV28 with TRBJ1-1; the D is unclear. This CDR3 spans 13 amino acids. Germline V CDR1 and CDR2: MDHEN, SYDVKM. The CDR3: CASSLYPNTEAIF. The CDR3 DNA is TGTGCCAGCAGTTTGTATCCAAACACTGAAGCTATCTTT.

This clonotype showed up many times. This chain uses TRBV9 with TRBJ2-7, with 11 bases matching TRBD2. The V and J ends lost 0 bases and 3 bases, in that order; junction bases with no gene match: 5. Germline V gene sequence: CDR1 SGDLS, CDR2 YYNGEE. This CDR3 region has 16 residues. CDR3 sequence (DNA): TGTGCCAGCAGCGTAGGAACTAGCGGGAGAAACTACGAGCAGTACTTC. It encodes CASSVGTSGRNYEQYF.

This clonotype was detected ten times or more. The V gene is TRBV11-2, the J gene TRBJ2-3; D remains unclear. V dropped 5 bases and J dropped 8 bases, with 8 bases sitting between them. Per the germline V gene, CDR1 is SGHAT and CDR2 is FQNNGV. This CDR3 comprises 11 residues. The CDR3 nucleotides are TGTGCCAGCAGCCCTACAACTACGCAGTATTTT. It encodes CASSPTTTQYF.

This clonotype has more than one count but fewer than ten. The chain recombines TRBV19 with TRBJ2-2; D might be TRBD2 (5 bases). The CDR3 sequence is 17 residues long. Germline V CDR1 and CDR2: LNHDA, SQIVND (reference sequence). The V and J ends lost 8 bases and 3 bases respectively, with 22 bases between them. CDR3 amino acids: CASFTTRGAAHTGELFF. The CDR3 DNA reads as TGTGCCAGTTTTACGACCCGGGGAGCGGCCCACACCGGGGAGCTGTTTTTT.

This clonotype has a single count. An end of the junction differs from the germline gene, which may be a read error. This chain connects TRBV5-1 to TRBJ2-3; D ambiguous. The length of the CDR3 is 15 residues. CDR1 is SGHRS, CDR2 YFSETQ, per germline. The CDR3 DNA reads TGCGCCAGCCGCCGACTGGCAACTGGCGCAGATATGCAGTATTTT. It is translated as CASRRLATGADMQYF.

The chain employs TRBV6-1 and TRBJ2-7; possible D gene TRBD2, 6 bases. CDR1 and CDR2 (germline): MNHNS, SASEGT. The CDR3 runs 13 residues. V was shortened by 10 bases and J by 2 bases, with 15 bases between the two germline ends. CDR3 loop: CATRWGVAYEQYF. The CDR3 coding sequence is TGTGCCACCCGATGGGGGGTGGCCTACGAGCAGTACTTC.

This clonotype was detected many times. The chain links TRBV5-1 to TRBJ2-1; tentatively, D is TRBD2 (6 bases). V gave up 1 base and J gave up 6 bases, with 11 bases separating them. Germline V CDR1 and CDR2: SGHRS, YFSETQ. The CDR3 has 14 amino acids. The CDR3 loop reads CASSLRPGGNEQFF. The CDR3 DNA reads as TGCGCCAGCAGCTTGCGTCCCGGGGGCAATGAGCAGTTCTTC.

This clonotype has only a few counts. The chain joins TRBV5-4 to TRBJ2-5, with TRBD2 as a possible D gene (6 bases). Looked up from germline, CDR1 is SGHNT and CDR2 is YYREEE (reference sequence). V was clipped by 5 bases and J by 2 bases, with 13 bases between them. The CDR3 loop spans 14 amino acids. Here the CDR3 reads CASREWGRQETQYF. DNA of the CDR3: TGTGCCAGCAGGGAATGGGGGAGGCAAGAGACCCAGTACTTC. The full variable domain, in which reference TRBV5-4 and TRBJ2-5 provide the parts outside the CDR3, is ETGVTQSPTHLIKTRGQQVTLRCSSQSGHNTVSWYQQALGQGPQFIFQYYREEENGRGNFPPRFSGLQFPNYSSELNVNALELDDSALYLCASREWGRQETQYFGPGTRLLVL.

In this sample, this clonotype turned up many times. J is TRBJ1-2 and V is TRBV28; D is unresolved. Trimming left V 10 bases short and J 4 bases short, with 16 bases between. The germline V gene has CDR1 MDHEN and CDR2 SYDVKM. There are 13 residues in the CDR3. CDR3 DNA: TGTGCCACCAACGATGGGCTGGTCTATGGCTACACCTTC. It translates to CATNDGLVYGYTF.

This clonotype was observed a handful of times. The CDR3 is CAISFQGASHEQYF. The CDR3 DNA reads as TGTGCCATCAGTTTTCAGGGGGCAAGCCACGAGCAGTACTTC. V gene TRBV10-3 combines with J gene TRBJ2-7; the match to TRBD1 covers 8 bases. The CDR3 is 14 residues long. CDR1 and CDR2 (germline): ENHRY, SYGVKD. V trimming: 5 bases; J trimming: 5 bases; junction bases outside the gene matches: 8.

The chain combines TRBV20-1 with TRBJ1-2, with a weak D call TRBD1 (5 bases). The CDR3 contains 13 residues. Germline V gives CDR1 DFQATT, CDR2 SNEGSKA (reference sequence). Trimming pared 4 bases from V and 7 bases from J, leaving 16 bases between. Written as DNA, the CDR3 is TGCAGTGCTATTCTCAGGGTTAATCCTGGCTACACCTTC. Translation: CSAILRVNPGYTF.

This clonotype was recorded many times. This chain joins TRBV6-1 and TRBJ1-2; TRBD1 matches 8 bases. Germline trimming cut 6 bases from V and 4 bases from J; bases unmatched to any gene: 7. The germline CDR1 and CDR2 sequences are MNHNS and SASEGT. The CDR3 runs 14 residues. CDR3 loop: CASRLDREGYGYTF. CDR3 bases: TGTGCCAGCAGACTGGACAGGGAAGGCTATGGCTACACCTTC.

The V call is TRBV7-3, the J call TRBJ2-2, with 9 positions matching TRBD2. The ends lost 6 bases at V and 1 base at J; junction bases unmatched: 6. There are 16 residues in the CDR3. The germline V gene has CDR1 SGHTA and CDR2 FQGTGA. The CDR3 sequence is CASSLLAGQNTGELFF. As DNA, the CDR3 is TGTGCCAGCAGTCTACTAGCGGGCCAGAACACCGGGGAGCTGTTTTTT.

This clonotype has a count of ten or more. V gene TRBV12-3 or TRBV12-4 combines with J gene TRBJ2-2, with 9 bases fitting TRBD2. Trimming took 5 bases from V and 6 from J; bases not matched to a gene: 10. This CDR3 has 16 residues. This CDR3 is CASSPPGLAPSGELFF. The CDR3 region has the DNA TGTGCCAGCAGTCCTCCGGGACTAGCCCCATCCGGGGAGCTGTTTTTT.

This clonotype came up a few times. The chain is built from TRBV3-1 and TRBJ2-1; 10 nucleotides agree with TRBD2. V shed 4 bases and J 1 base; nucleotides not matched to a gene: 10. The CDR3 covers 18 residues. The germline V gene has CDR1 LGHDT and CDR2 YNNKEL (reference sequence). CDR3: CASSPLGVAGGSYNEQFF. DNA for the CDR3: TGTGCCAGCAGCCCCCTCGGGGTAGCGGGAGGATCCTACAATGAGCAGTTCTTC.

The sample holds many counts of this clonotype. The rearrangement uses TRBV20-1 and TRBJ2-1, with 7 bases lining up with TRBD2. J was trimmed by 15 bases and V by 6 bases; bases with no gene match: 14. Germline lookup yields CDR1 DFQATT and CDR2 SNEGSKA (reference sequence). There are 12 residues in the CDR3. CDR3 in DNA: TGCAGTGCCGCCACTCTAGCGCCGGGGGGGTTCTTC. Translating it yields CSAATLAPGGFF.

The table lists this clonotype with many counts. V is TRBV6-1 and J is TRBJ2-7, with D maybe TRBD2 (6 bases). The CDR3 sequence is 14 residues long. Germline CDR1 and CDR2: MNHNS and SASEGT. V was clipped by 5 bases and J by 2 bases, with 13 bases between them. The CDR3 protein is CASSYDGGAYEQYF. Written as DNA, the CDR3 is TGTGCCAGCAGTTACGATGGCGGGGCCTACGAGCAGTACTTC.

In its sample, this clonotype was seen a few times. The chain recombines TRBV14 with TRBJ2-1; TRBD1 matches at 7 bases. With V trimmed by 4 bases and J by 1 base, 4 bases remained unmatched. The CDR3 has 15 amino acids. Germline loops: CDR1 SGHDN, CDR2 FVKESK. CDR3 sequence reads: CASSPRRGSYNEQFF. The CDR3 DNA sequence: TGTGCCAGCAGCCCCCGCAGGGGGTCCTACAATGAGCAGTTCTTC. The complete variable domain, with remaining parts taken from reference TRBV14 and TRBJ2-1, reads EAGVTQFPSHSVIEKGQTVTLRCDPISGHDNLYWYRRVMGKEIKFLLHFVKESKQDESGMPNNRFLAERTGGTYSTLKVQPAELEDSGVYFCASSPRRGSYNEQFFGPGTRLTVL.

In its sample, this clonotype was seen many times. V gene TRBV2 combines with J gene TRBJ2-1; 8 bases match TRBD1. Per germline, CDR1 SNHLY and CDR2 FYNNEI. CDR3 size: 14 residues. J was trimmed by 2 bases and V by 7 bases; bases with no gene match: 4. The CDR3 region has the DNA TGTGCCAGCACAGGGACAGGTCCCTACAATGAGCAGTTCTTC. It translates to CASTGTGPYNEQFF.

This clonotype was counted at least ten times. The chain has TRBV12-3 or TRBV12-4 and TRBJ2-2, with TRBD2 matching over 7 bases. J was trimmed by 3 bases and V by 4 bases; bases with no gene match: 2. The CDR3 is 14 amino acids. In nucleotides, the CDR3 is TGTGCCAGCAGTTGGGCGGGAGACACCGGGGAGCTGTTTTTT. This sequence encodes CASSWAGDTGELFF.

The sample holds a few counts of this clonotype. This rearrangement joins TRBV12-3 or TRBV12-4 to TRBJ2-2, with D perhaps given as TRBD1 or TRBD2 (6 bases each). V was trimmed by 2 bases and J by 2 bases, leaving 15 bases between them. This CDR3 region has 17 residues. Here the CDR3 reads CASSLWWGASNTGELFF. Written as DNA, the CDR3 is TGTGCCAGCAGTTTATGGTGGGGGGCATCCAACACCGGGGAGCTGTTTTTT.

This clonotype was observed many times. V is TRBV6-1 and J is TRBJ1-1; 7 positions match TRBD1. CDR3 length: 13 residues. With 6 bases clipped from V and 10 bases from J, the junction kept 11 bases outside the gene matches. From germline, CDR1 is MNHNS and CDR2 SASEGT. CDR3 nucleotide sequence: TGTGCCAGCAGATATAGGGACAGCACGGGAGCTTTCTTT. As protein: CASRYRDSTGAFF.

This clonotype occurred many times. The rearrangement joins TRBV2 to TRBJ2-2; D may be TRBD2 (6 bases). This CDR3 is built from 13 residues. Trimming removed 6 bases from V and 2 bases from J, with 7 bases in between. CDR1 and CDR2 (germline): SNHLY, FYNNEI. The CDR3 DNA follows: TGTGCCAGCAGCGGGAGAAACACCGGGGAGCTGTTTTTT. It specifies CASSGRNTGELFF. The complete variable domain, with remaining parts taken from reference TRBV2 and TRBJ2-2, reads EPEVTQTPSHQVTQMGQEVILRCVPISNHLYFYWYRQILGQKVEFLVSFYNNEISEKSEIFDDQFSVERPDGSNFTLKIRSTKLEDSAMYFCASSGRNTGELFFGEGSRLTVL.